This T cell receptor beta chain appears in the sequencing data of a study of OX40 agonist ivuxolimab in advanced cancers. Study-level points and caveats: In CD8+ T cells, expanded clones were on average more numerous than in CD4+.

To note about this clone: Antigen: not known.

The repertoire was sequenced with immunoSEQ multiplex PCR; TCRdb's copy has only in-frame clones and lacks some. The data contain over 65,000 clones, about 90% of them singletons. Germline CDR1 and CDR2: SGHTA and FQGNSA. J gave up 5 bases and V 5 bases, and 8 bases lay outside the gene matches. CDR3 size: 15 residues. Sequenced here: CD4+ or CD8+ T cells sorted from blood, sampled in a trial of the OX40 agonist ivuxolimab. The clonotype comes from an adult with an advanced solid tumor such as melanoma, head and neck, liver or kidney cancer. The chain uses TRBV7-2 and TRBJ2-5; 10 bases match TRBD1. The CDR3 sequence is CASSLIGQGEETQYF. The CDR3 DNA reads as TGTGCCAGCAGCCTGATCGGACAGGGGGAGGAGACCCAGTACTTC.